These 5 T cell receptor beta chains were all obtained from the same sample, sequenced in a study of T-cell reconstitution after alpha-beta-depleted transplantation in children. TCRbeta library preparation incorporated unique molecular identifiers. TCRdb independently ran MiXCR on the PCR reads; one entry per CDR3 protein. The sample carries about 350,000 distinct CDR3 sequences, about an eighth recorded once. Material: PBMCs, obtained from the stem cell graft. The receptors derive from a human donor who donated a stem cell graft to a child with Fanconi anemia.

This clonotype appeared a few times. V and J are TRBV7-2 and TRBJ2-5; D uncertain. The V and J ends lost 5 bases and 3 bases respectively, with 16 bases between them. Germline CDR1 is SGHTA and CDR2 is FQGNSA. CDR3 length: 15 amino acids. CDR3 region: CASSPPLGRKETQYF. CDR3 bases: TGTGCCAGCAGCCCTCCCCTTGGCAGAAAAGAGACCCAGTACTTC.

V gene TRBV20-1 combines with J gene TRBJ2-3; D might be TRBD1 or TRBD2, each matching 5 bases. CDR1 DFQATT and CDR2 SNEGSKA come from the germline V gene (reference sequence). CDR3 length equals 16 residues. With 3 bases removed from V and 5 bases from J, the gap between germline ends came to 21 bases. This CDR3 reads CSASSPGSLGEDTQYF. The DNA for the CDR3 is TGCAGTGCTAGTTCCCCGGGGTCCTTAGGGGAAGATACGCAGTATTTT.

The genes are TRBV28 and TRBJ2-3; 7 bases agree with TRBD1. The CDR3 runs to 15 residues. V dropped 3 bases and J dropped 6; count of bases not matched to a gene: 9. CDR1 and CDR2 (germline): MDHEN, SYDVKM. The CDR3: CASSLSGQQKDTQYF. CDR3 bases: TGTGCCAGCAGTTTGTCGGGACAGCAAAAGGATACGCAGTATTTT.

This rearrangement joins TRBV5-5 to TRBJ1-1, with D possibly matching TRBD1 (5 bases). The CDR3 spans 15 residues. V lost 4 bases to trimming and J lost 2 bases, with 15 bases between them. Germline CDR1 and CDR2: SGHKS and YYEKEE (reference sequence). The CDR3 spells CASSPVTVFNTEAFF. In DNA form, the CDR3 reads TGTGCCAGCAGCCCCGTGACAGTATTTAACACTGAAGCTTTCTTT.

This chain joins TRBV29-1 and TRBJ2-5; 8 positions match TRBD1. After removal of 5 bases from V and 2 bases from J, the junction contained 7 bases not matched to a gene. CDR1 is SQVTM and CDR2 is ANQGSEA in the germline V gene. The length of the CDR3 is 14 residues. DNA for the CDR3: TGCAGCGTTCCTCTACAGGGGGGACAAGAGACCCAGTACTTC. Amino acid sequence: CSVPLQGGQETQYF.